This T cell receptor beta chain was documented in a study of identifying expanded T cells in peripheral blood. Profiled with immunoSEQ multiplex PCR; TCRdb holds only in-frame clones, not every one. The sample records roughly 100,000 clones, more than 70% being singletons. Points on this clone: Its target is unknown.

The study's findings and limits: Clone count variance between roughly 2-week samples rose with total template count. Differentially abundant clones: roughly 1.2 between replicates, about 15 at 2 to 3 weeks, less than 20 at four.

Trimming at V came to 2 bases and at J to 4 bases, leaving 9 bases not matched to a gene. The CDR3 is 16 residues long. Germline loops: CDR1 SGHVS, CDR2 FNYEAQ. Healthy donors had no documented immune events, such as infections, while sampled. Material for sequencing was blood. This receptor was taken from a person aged 18-70 years in good health. V usage is TRBV7-6 and J usage is TRBJ1-1, with 8 bases aligning to TRBD1. CDR3 loop: CASSLSIQGDVTEAFF. The CDR3 DNA reads TGTGCCAGCAGCTTATCGATACAGGGGGATGTCACTGAAGCTTTCTTT.